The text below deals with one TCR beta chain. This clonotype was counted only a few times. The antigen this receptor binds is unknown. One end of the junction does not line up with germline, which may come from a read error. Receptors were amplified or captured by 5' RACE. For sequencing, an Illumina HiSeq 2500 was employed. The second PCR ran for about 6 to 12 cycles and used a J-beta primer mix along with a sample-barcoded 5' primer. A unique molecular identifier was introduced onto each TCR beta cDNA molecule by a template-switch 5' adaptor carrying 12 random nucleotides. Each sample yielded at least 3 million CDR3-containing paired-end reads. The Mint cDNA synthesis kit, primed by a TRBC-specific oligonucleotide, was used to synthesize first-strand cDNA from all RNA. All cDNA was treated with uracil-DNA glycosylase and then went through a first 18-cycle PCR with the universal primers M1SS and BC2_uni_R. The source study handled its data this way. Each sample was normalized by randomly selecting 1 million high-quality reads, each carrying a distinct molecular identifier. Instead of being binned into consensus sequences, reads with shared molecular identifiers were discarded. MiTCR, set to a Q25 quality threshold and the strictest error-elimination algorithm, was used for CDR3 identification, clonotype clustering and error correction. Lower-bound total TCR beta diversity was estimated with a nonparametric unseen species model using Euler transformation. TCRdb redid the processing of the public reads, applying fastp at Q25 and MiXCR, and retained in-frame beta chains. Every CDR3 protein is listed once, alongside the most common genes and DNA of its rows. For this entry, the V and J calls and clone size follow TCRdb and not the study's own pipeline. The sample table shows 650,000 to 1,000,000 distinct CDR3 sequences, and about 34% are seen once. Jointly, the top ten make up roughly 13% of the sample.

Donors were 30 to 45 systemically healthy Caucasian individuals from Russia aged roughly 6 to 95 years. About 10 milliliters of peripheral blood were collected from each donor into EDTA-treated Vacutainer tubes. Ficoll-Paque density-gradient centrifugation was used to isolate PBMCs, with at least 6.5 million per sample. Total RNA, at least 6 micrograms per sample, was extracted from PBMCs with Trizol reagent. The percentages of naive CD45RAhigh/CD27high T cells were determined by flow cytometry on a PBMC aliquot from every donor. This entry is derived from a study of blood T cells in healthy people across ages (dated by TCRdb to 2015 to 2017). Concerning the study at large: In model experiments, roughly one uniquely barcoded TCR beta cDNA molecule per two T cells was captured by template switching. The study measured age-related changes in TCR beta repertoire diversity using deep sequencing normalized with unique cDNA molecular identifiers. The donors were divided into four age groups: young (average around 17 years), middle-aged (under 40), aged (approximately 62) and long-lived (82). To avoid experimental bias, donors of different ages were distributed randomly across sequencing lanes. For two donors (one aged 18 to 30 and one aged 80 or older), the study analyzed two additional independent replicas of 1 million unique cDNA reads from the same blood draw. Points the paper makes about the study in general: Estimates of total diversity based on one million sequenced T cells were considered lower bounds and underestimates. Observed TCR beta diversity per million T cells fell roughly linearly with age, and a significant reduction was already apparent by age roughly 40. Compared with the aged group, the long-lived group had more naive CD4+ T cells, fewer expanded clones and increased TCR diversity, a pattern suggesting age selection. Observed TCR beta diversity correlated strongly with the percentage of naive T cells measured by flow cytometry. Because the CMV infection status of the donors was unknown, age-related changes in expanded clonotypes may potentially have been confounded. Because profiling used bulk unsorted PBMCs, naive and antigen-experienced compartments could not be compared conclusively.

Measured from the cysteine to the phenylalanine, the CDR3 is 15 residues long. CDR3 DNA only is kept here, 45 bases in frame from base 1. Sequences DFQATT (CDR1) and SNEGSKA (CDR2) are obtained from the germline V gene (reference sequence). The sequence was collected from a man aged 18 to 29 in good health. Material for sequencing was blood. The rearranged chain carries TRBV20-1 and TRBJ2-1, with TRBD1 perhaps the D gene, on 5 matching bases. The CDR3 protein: CGARDTGRTYNEQFF. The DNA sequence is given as TGCGGTGCTAGAGACACAGGACGGACCTACAATGAGCAGTTCTTC.